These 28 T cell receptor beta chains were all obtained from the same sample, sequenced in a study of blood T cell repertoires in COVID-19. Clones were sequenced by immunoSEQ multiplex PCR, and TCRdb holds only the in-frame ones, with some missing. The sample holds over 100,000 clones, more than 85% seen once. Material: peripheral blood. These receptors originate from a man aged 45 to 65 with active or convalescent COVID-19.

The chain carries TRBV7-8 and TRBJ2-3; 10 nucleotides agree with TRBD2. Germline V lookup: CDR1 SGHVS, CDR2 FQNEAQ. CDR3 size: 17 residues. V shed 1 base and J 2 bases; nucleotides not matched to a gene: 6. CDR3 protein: CASSLGASGGLTDTQYF. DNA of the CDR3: TGTGCCAGCAGCTTAGGGGCTAGCGGGGGACTCACAGATACGCAGTATTTT.

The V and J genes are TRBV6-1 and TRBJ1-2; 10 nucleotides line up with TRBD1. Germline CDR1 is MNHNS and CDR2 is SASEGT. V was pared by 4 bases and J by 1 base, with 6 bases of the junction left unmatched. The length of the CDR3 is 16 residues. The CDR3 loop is CASSGPDRGRNYGYTF. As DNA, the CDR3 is TGTGCCAGCAGTGGCCCTGACAGGGGGCGTAACTATGGCTACACCTTC.

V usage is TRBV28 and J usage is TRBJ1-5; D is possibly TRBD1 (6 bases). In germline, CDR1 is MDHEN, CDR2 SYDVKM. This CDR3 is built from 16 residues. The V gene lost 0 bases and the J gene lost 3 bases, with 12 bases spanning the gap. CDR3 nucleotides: TGTGCCAGCAGTTTATGGGGCAGGGGTTCCAATCAGCCCCAGCATTTT. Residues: CASSLWGRGSNQPQHF.

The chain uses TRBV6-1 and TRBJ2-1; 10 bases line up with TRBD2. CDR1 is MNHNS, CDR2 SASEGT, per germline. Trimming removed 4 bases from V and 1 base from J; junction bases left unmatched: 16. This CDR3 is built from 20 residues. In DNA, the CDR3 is TGTGCCAGCAGTGCCTATGCCCTAGCGGGGGCTCCGACGTCCTACAATGAGCAGTTCTTC. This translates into CASSAYALAGAPTSYNEQFF.

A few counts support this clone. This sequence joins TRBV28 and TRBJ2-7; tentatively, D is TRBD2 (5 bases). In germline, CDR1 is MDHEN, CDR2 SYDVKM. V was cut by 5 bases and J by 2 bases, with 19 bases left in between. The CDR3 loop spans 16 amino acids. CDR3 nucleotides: TGTGCCAGCAGTATCCGGAGCGGTTATCGCACCTACGAGCAGTACTTC. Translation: CASSIRSGYRTYEQYF.

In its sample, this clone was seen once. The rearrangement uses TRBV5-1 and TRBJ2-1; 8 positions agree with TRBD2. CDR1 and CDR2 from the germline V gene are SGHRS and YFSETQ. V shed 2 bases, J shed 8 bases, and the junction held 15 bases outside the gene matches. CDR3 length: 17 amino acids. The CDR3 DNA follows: TGCGCCAGCAGCTTCGACGCCAGCGGGGGAGGGATTGATGAGCAGTTCTTC. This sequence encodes CASSFDASGGGIDEQFF.

CDR3 nucleotide sequence: TGTGCCAGCAGCCCCCAGTTCGGGGGGGACAATGAGCAGTTCTTC. This translates into CASSPQFGGDNEQFF. This chain uses TRBV5-5 with TRBJ2-1; 8 positions match TRBD2. CDR3 length: 15 amino acids. Losses at the gene ends were 4 bases for V and 5 bases for J; bases not matched to a gene: 8. Germline V gives CDR1 SGHKS, CDR2 YYEKEE (reference sequence).

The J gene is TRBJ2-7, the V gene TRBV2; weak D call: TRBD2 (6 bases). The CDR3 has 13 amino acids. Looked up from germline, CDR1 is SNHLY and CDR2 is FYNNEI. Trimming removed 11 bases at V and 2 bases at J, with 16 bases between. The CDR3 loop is CAVLRRGTYEQYF. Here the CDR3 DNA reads TGTGCCGTACTACGCCGCGGGACCTACGAGCAGTACTTC.

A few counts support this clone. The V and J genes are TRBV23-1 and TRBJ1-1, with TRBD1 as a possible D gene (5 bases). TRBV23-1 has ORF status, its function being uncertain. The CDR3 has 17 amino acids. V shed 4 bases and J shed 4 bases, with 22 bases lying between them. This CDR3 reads CASSPVEGPTGGTEAFF. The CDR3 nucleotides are TGCGCCAGCAGTCCCGTGGAGGGGCCAACCGGGGGCACTGAAGCTTTCTTT.

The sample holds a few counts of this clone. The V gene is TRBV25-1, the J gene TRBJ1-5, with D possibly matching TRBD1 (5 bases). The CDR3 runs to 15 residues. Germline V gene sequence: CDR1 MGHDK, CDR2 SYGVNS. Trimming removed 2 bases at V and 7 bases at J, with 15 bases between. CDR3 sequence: CASSEGKGEGQPQHF. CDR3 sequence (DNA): TGTGCCAGCAGTGAAGGAAAAGGGGAGGGACAGCCCCAGCATTTT.

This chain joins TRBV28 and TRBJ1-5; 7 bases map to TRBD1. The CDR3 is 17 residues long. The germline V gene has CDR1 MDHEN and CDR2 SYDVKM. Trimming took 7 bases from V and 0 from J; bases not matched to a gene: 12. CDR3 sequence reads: CASTVRVGTDSNQPQHF. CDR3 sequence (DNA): TGTGCCAGCACCGTAAGGGTCGGGACAGATAGCAATCAGCCCCAGCATTTT.

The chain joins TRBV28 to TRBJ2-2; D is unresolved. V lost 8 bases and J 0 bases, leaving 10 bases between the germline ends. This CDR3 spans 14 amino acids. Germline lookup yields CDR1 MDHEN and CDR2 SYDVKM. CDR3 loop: CASVELANTGELFF. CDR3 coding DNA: TGTGCCAGCGTCGAGCTAGCGAACACCGGGGAGCTGTTTTTT.

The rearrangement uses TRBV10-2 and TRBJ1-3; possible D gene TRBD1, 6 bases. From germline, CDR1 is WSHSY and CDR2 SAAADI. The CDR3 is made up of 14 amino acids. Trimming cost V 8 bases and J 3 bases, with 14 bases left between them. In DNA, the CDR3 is TGCGCCAGCGCCCCCGGGGGGCTTGGAAACACCATATATTTT. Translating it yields CASAPGGLGNTIYF.

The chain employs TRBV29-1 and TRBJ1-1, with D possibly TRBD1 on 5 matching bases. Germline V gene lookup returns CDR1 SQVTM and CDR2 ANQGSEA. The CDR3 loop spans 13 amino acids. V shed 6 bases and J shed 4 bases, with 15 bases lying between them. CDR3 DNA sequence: TGCAGCGTGATAGGGGTCGTGGGCACTGAAGCTTTCTTT. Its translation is CSVIGVVGTEAFF.

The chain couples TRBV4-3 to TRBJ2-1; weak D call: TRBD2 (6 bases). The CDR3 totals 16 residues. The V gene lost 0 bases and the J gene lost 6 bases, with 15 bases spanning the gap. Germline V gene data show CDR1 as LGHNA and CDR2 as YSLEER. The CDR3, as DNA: TGCGCCAGCAGCCAAGATGAGGGGACTGGGGTCAATGAGCAGTTCTTC. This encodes CASSQDEGTGVNEQFF.

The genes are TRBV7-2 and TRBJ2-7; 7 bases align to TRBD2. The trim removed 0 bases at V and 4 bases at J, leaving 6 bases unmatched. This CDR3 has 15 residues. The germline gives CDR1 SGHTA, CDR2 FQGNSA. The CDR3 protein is CASSLAGGSGYEQYF. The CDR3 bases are TGTGCCAGCAGCTTAGCGGGAGGGAGCGGGTACGAGCAGTACTTC.

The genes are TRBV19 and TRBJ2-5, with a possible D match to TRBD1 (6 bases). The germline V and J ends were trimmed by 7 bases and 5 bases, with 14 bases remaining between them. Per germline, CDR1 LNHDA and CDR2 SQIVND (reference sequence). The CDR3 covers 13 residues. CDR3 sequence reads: CASKVTGSETQYF. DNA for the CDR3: TGTGCCAGTAAGGTAACAGGGAGTGAGACCCAGTACTTC.

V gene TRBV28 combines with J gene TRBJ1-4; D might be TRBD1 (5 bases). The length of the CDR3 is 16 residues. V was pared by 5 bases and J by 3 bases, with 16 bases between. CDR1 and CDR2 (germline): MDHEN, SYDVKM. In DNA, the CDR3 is TGTGCCAGCAGTCTACGTGGGGGGGTGGCTAATGAAAAACTGTTTTTT. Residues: CASSLRGGVANEKLFF. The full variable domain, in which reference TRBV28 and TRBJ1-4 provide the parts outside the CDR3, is DVKVTQSSRYLVKRTGEKVFLECVQDMDHENMFWYRQDPGLGLRLIYFSYDVKMKEKGDIPEGYSVSREKKERFSLILESASTNQTSMYLCASSLRGGVANEKLFFGSGTQLSVL.

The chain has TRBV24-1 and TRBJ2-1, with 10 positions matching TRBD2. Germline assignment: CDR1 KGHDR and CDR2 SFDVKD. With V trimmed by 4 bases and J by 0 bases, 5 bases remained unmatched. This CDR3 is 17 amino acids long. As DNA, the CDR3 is TGTGCCACCAGTGACGGGACTAGCGTTAGCTCCTACAATGAGCAGTTCTTC. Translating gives CATSDGTSVSSYNEQFF.

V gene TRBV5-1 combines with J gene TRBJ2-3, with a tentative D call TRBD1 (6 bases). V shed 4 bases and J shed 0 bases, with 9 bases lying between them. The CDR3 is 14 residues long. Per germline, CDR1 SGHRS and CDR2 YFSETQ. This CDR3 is CASSLQGSTDTQYF. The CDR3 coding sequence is TGCGCCAGCAGCCTACAGGGTAGCACAGATACGCAGTATTTT. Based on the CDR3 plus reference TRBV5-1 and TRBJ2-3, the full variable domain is KAGVTQTPRYLIKTRGQQVTLSCSPISGHRSVSWYQQTPGQGLQFLFEYFSETQRNKGNFPGRFSGRQFSNSRSEMNVSTLELGDSALYLCASSLQGSTDTQYFGPGTRLTVL.

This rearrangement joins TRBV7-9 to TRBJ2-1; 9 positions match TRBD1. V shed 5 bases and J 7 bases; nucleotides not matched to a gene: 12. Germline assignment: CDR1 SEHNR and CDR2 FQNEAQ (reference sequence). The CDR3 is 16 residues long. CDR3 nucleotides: TGTGCCAGCAGCCCAGGGGGACAGGGTCAGGATAATGAGCAGTTCTTC. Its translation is CASSPGGQGQDNEQFF.

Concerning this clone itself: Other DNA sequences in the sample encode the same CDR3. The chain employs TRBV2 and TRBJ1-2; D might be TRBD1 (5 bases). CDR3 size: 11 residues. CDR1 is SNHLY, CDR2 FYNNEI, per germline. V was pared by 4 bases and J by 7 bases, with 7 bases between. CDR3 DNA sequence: TGTGCCAGCAGTGTAGGGGTTGGCTACACCTTC. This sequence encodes CASSVGVGYTF.

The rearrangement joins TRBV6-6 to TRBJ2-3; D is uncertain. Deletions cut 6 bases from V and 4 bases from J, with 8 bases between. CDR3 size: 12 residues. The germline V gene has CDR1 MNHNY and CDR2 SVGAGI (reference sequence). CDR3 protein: CASSEQSDTQYF. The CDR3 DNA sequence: TGTGCCAGCAGCGAACAATCAGATACGCAGTATTTT.

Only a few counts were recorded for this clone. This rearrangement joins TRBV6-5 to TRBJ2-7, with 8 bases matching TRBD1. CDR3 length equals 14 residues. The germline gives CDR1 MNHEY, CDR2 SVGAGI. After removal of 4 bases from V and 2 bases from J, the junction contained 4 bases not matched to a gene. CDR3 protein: CASSLLTGAYEQYF. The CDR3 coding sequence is TGTGCCAGCAGTTTACTGACAGGGGCCTACGAGCAGTACTTC.

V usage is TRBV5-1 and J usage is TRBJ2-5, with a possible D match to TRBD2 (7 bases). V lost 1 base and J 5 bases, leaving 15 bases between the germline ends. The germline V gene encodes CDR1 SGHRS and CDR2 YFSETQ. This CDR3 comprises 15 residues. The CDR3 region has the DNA TGCGCCAGCAGCTTGCAGTGGGGGGGCCGGGAGACCCAGTACTTC. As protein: CASSLQWGGRETQYF.

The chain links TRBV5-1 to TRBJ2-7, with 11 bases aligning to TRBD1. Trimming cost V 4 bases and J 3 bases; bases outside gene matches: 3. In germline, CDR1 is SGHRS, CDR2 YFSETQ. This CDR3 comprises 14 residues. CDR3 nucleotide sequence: TGCGCCAGCAGCCCGGACAGGGGGCGCTACGAGCAGTACTTC. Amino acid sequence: CASSPDRGRYEQYF. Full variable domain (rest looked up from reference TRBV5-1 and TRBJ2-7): KAGVTQTPRYLIKTRGQQVTLSCSPISGHRSVSWYQQTPGQGLQFLFEYFSETQRNKGNFPGRFSGRQFSNSRSEMNVSTLELGDSALYLCASSPDRGRYEQYFGPGTRLTVT.

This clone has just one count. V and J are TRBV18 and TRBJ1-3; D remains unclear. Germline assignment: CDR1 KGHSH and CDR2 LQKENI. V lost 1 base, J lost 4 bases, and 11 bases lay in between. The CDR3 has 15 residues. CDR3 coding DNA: TGTGCCAGCTCACCACAGGGAGATAAAGGAAACACCATATATTTT. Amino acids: CASSPQGDKGNTIYF.

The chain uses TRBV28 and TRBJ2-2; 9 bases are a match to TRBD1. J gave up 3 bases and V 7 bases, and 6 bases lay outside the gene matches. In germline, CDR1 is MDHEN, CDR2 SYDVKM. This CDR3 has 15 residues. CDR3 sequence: CASITGGRDTGELFF. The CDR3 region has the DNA TGTGCCAGCATTACAGGGGGCAGAGACACCGGGGAGCTGTTTTTT.